This T cell receptor (beta chain) was documented in a study of T cell responses to AZD1222 COVID-19 vaccine. Produced via immunoSEQ multiplex PCR; TCRdb's table is partial and in-frame only. Of approximately 150,000 clones in the sample, more than 85% were seen once. Study-wide results and limits: Reportedly, nearly half the spike-specific TCRs target unmutated variant regions.

Of note for this clone: As yet, its antigen is unknown.

CDR3 length: 15 amino acids. V was pared by 1 base and J by 5 bases, with 13 bases between. The germline V gene has CDR1 SGHTS and CDR2 YDEGEE. The rearrangement joins TRBV5-8 to TRBJ1-5; possibly TRBD1 for D (5 bases). The receptor comes from an adult who received the AZD1222 COVID-19 vaccine. The material sequenced was peripheral blood, taken 28 days after the second AZD1222 dose. CDR3 sequence (DNA): TGTGCCAGCAGCTTGATAACAGGATCGTATCAGCCCCAGCATTTT. Translated: CASSLITGSYQPQHF.